This T cell receptor (beta chain) appears in the sequencing data of a study of cytotoxic CD8 clonotypes in ibrutinib-treated CLL (dated by TCRdb to the early 2020s). Looking at the study overall: The cohort included about 15 treatment-naive and ten to twelve relapsed/refractory patients; roughly 17 were IGHV unmutated. On average, each sample had 255,043 productive templates and 94,082 productive rearrangements. Of the approximately 86 participants in the trial, roughly 26 had longitudinal samples available. Response samples were obtained after a median of around eleven months of treatment, with a range of about 6 to 36 months. Patients were still on ibrutinib when every remission and progressive disease sample was collected. Partial responses were observed in about 25 patients and complete responses in 2; after a median follow-up of 68 months, remission was maintained in around 14 patients and progression was observed in approximately twelve. Cryopreserved peripheral blood mononuclear cells were collected before treatment, at response, and at either disease progression or sustained remission.

A few counts support this clone. Its antigen remains undetermined. No clone much larger than this one lies a single base away; base qualities are absent. From its cysteine to its phenylalanine, the CDR3 spans 16 amino acids. Only the CDR3 portion is preserved as DNA: 48 bases, with reading frame beginning at the first base. Sequences SEHNR (CDR1) and FQNEAQ (CDR2) are obtained from the germline V gene (reference sequence). The junction carries 15 bases between V and J, which are trimmed by 5 bases and 2 bases respectively. Overall results and qualifications from the work: At baseline, clonality was higher than in age-matched healthy donors and showed a strong correlation with circulating CD8+ T-cell counts. Sampling times were not matched between patients in sustained remission and patients whose disease was progressing, and lymph node repertoires were not examined. Public clonotypes were found to be uncommon and were observed to contract or remain stable during treatment; the increase in clonality was shown to reflect expansion of private clonotypes at ibrutinib response. An increase in clonality was observed at ibrutinib response, with clonality remaining stable during sustained remission and falling back toward baseline at progression.

Roughly 2.2 micrograms of genomic DNA were extracted from cryopreserved PBMCs for TCR beta library preparation. Longitudinal blood samples from CLL patients on ibrutinib monotherapy were analyzed using high-throughput TCR beta sequencing. The patients took part in an open-label, single-center phase 2 trial of ibrutinib monotherapy. A MiSeq instrument was used for deep resolution sequencing, which targeted depths ranging from 1 in 1 million up to 1 in 200,000 T cells, with coverage averaging 10x for each clonotype. TCR beta libraries were generated with the immunoSEQ hsTCRB Kit. As for the authors' bioinformatics: The data were analyzed with ImmunoSEQ Analyzer and ImmunoSEQ Data Assistant, and V, D and J gene assignments followed IMGT definitions. Clonality, which ranges from 0 to 1, was calculated by subtracting the normalized Shannon entropy of productive rearrangement frequencies from one. Public clonotype analysis was restricted to overrepresented clonotypes comprising at least 0.05% of each patient's repertoire. Approximately 14 age-matched healthy donor repertoires from immuneACCESS were used as controls for clonality. Held by TCRdb, this immuneACCESS table contains in-frame sequences only and omits some clones. Under half of the omission traces to an unresolved V gene where checked; the cause of the rest is unknown. The V and J calls and clone size come from that table; D and trimming were worked out from the DNA. Counted in this sample were about 330,000 clones; 67% of them appeared once. The top ten hold around 6.3% of the sample.

Sequencing was performed on PBMCs, taken after 36 months of ibrutinib treatment. This clonotype was obtained from a human donor with chronic lymphocytic leukemia. The chain was built from TRBV7-9 and TRBJ1-4; there is no confident call for the D gene. The DNA sequence is as follows: TGTGCCAGCAGCCCCGACGGGGTCGCTACTAATGAAAAACTGTTTTTT. It codes for CASSPDGVATNEKLFF.